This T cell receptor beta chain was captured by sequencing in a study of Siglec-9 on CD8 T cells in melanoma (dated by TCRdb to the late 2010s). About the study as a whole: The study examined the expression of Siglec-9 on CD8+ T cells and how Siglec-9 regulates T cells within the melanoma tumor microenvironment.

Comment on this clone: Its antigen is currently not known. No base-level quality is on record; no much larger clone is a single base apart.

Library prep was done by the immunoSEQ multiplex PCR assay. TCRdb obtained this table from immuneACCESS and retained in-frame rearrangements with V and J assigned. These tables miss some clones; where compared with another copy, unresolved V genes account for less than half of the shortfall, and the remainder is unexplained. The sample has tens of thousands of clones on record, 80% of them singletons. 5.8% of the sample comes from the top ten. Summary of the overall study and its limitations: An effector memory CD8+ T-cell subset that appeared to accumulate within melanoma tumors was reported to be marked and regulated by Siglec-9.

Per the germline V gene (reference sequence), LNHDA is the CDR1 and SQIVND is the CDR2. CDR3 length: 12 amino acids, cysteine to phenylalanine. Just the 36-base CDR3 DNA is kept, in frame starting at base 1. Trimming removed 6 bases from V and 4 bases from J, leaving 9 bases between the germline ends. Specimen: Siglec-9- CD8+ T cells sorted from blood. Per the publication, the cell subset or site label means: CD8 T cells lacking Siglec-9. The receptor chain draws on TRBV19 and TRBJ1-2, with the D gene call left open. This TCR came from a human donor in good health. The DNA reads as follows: TGTGCCAGTAGCTGGGAGAGCTATGGCTACACCTTC. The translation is CASSWESYGYTF.